Following are 2 T cell receptor beta chains from one sample sequenced in a study of T cells in localized non-small cell lung cancer. Sequenced by immunoSEQ multiplex PCR; TCRdb stores in-frame clones only, minus some. In the table there are under 40,000 clones, 75% to 90% of which are singletons. Sequences were derived from peripheral blood mononuclear cells, sampled before any cancer treatment. The receptors originated from a man aged 40-75 years with stage III lung adenocarcinoma.

The chain is built from TRBV30 and TRBJ2-2; maybe TRBD2 (6 bases). Trimming removed 4 bases from V and 0 bases from J, with 9 bases in between. Germline V gene data show CDR1 as GTSNPN and CDR2 as SVGIG (reference sequence). The CDR3 is 14 residues long. The DNA for the CDR3 is TGTGCCTGGAAGGAGGGCACGAACACCGGGGAGCTGTTTTTT. It translates to CAWKEGTNTGELFF.

The V call is TRBV15, the J call TRBJ1-1; possible D gene TRBD1, 5 bases. The CDR3 has 15 residues. V was pared by 3 bases and J by 2 bases, with 13 bases between. Germline V CDR1 and CDR2: LNHNV, YYDKDF (reference sequence). The DNA for the CDR3 is TGTGCCACCAGCAGGAAACAGGCGACCAACACTGAAGCTTTCTTT. Translating gives CATSRKQATNTEAFF.